This TCR beta chain derives from a study of T cell changes during pregnancy in multiple sclerosis. The assay was immunoSEQ multiplex PCR, and TCRdb's table has in-frame clones only and misses some. The sample comprises 35,000 to 45,000 clones, roughly nine tenths of which are singletons, and 0.75% to 1% rests with the top ten. Germline assignment: CDR1 GTSNPN and CDR2 SVGIG (reference sequence). V lost 2 bases and J 3 bases, leaving 14 bases between the germline ends. There are 15 residues in the CDR3. This sequence originates from a female donor with multiple sclerosis, enrolled in a pregnancy study. This specimen was CD4+ T cells from peripheral blood mononuclear cells, taken after pregnancy. The chain is built from TRBV30 and TRBJ1-3; D remains unclear. Written as DNA, the CDR3 is TGTGCCTGGAGTCGCAGAGGGTGGCTTGGAAACACCATATATTTT. Residues: CAWSRRGWLGNTIYF. Full variable domain (remainder filled in from reference TRBV30 and TRBJ1-3): SQTIHQWPATLVQPVGSPLSLECTVEGTSNPNLYWYRQAAGRGLQLLFYSVGIGQISSEVPQNLSASRPQDRQFILSSKKLLLSDSGFYLCAWSRRGWLGNTIYFGEGSWLTVV.